A single sample is the source of the 15 T cell receptor beta chains below, sequenced in a study of cytomegalovirus exposure and HLA in healthy donors. The PCR employed 60 Vbeta primers together with 13 Jbeta primers. Some clones are missing from TCRdb's copy, which holds only in-frame ones; the method was immunoSEQ multiplex PCR. The sample lists some 92,000 clones; more than 70% were seen once. The material sequenced was PBMCs. The receptors shown here come from a man between 18 and 29 years old in good health and CMV-seropositive.

The chain couples TRBV14 to TRBJ2-7, with 9 bases matching TRBD1. This CDR3 spans 16 amino acids. The V segment lost 0 bases and the J segment 5 bases; nucleotides outside the gene matches: 8. Germline CDR1 reads SGHDN; CDR2 reads FVKESK. CDR3 protein: CASSQDGTGFYHEQYF. The CDR3 DNA sequence: TGTGCCAGCAGCCAAGATGGGACAGGGTTTTACCACGAGCAGTACTTC. Drawing the rest from reference TRBV14 and TRBJ2-7, the complete variable domain is EAGVTQFPSHSVIEKGQTVTLRCDPISGHDNLYWYRRVMGKEIKFLLHFVKESKQDESGMPNNRFLAERTGGTYSTLKVQPAELEDSGVYFCASSQDGTGFYHEQYFGPGTRLTVT.

This rearrangement joins TRBV7-9 to TRBJ1-2, with D tentatively TRBD1 (5 bases). CDR3 length equals 13 residues. V lost 7 bases and J 4 bases, leaving 13 bases between the germline ends. The germline V gene encodes CDR1 SEHNR and CDR2 FQNEAQ (reference sequence). This CDR3 reads CASTTPDIYGYTF. For the CDR3, the DNA is TGTGCCAGCACCACCCCGGACATCTATGGCTACACCTTC.

The rearrangement joins TRBV5-4 to TRBJ2-5, with 8 bases identical to TRBD2. The V gene end was trimmed by 6 bases and the J gene end by 4 bases; junction bases not matched to a gene: 8. This CDR3 spans 14 amino acids. Germline V gene sequence: CDR1 SGHNT, CDR2 YYREEE (reference sequence). For the CDR3, the DNA is TGTGCCAGCACCACGCCGGGGGGGAGAGAGACCCAGTACTTC. Translation: CASTTPGGRETQYF.

This chain's CDR3 is CASSSAVWLAETQYF. The DNA of the CDR3 is TGCGCCAGCAGCTCCGCCGTTTGGCTAGCGGAGACCCAGTACTTC. This rearrangement joins TRBV5-1 to TRBJ2-5; maybe TRBD2 (6 bases). This CDR3 contains 15 residues. Trimming stripped 3 bases from V and 5 bases from J, with 17 bases between. CDR1 SGHRS and CDR2 YFSETQ come from the germline V gene.

CDR3 residues: CSAETPETQYF. The CDR3, as DNA: TGCAGTGCTGAAACACCGGAGACCCAGTACTTC. The chain is built from TRBV20-1 and TRBJ2-5; no clear D. Germline V gene lookup returns CDR1 DFQATT and CDR2 SNEGSKA (reference sequence). With 5 bases removed from V and 5 bases from J, the gap between germline ends came to 9 bases. The CDR3 covers 11 residues.

This sequence joins TRBV10-3 and TRBJ2-3; 7 bases line up with TRBD1. Germline V gene lookup returns CDR1 ENHRY and CDR2 SYGVKD. V dropped 6 bases and J dropped 1; count of bases not matched to a gene: 4. The CDR3 contains 14 residues. In DNA, the CDR3 is TGTGCCATCAGGGATGGACAGGGCACAGATACGCAGTATTTT. Its protein product is CAIRDGQGTDTQYF.

A few counts support this clone. The chain combines TRBV28 with TRBJ1-1; a possible D gene is TRBD1 (5 bases). In germline, CDR1 is MDHEN, CDR2 SYDVKM. The CDR3 sequence is 15 residues long. Trimming took 3 bases from V and 4 from J, leaving 15 bases between them. CDR3 DNA: TGTGCCAGCAGTTTTCAACCAGGGAGGGTCACTGAAGCTTTCTTT. Its translation: CASSFQPGRVTEAFF.

This clone has a handful of counts. This rearrangement joins TRBV2 to TRBJ2-2; D is uncertain. The germline V and J ends were trimmed by 10 bases and 7 bases, with 7 bases remaining between them. Germline V gene data show CDR1 as SNHLY and CDR2 as FYNNEI. The CDR3 covers 10 residues. This chain's CDR3 is CAILRGELFF. CDR3 in DNA: TGTGCCATTCTTCGCGGGGAGCTGTTTTTT.

This rearrangement joins TRBV4-1 to TRBJ1-2, with D possibly being TRBD1 (5 bases). The V and J ends lost 2 bases and 8 bases respectively, with 21 bases between them. Germline CDR1 MGHRA, CDR2 YSYEKL. The CDR3 is 16 residues long. The CDR3 loop is CASSQLSRDPGGGYTF. For the CDR3, the DNA is TGCGCCAGCAGCCAACTTTCCAGGGACCCCGGGGGAGGCTACACCTTC.

This chain links TRBV5-4 with TRBJ2-7, with a possible D match to TRBD1 (6 bases). The ends were cut back, 3 bases at V and 6 bases at J, with 16 bases in the middle. This CDR3 contains 14 residues. The germline gives CDR1 SGHNT, CDR2 YYREEE (reference sequence). This CDR3 reads CASSSQDSFGEQYF. CDR3 DNA: TGTGCCAGCAGCTCCCAGGACAGTTTTGGCGAGCAGTACTTC.

This clone occurred a few times. The gene calls are TRBV30 and TRBJ2-1; TRBD1 matches 8 bases. Trimming took 2 bases from V and 4 from J; bases not matched to a gene: 1. CDR1 and CDR2 (germline): GTSNPN, SVGIG (reference sequence). CDR3 size: 13 residues. The chain's CDR3 is CAWSWDRYNEQFF. For the CDR3, the DNA is TGTGCCTGGAGTTGGGACAGGTACAATGAGCAGTTCTTC.

The chain uses TRBV28 and TRBJ1-1, with TRBD1 matching 8 bases. The CDR3 extends over 15 amino acids. Germline loops: CDR1 MDHEN, CDR2 SYDVKM. The V segment lost 5 bases and the J segment 0 bases; nucleotides outside the gene matches: 5. The DNA of the CDR3 is TGTGCCAGCAGTCATAACAGGGGGGTGAACACTGAAGCTTTCTTT. It specifies CASSHNRGVNTEAFF.

The chain combines TRBV7-9 with TRBJ1-5; 7 nucleotides agree with TRBD1. Germline V lookup: CDR1 SEHNR, CDR2 FQNEAQ (reference sequence). Losses at the gene ends were 8 bases for V and 7 bases for J; bases not matched to a gene: 8. This CDR3 region has 13 residues. For the CDR3, the DNA is TGTGCCAGCTGTCAGGGGGATGGACAGCCCCAGCATTTT. This encodes CASCQGDGQPQHF.

This clone was picked up a small number of times. Other DNA sequences in the same sample also yield this CDR3. The V and J genes are TRBV2 and TRBJ2-7, with no clear D. The V end was cut by 0 bases, the J end by 1 base, with 4 bases between. The germline gives CDR1 SNHLY, CDR2 FYNNEI. The CDR3 has 13 amino acids. CDR3 nucleotide sequence: TGTGCCAGCAGTGAAGCAACATCCTACGAGCAGTACTTC. It codes for CASSEATSYEQYF.

This chain links TRBV30 with TRBJ1-4, with a tentative D call TRBD1 (5 bases). Trimming left V 1 base short and J 1 base short, with 10 bases between. The germline V gene has CDR1 GTSNPN and CDR2 SVGIG (reference sequence). The CDR3 is 15 amino acids. The CDR3 spells CAWSARQITNEKLFF. The CDR3 DNA sequence: TGTGCCTGGAGTGCCAGACAGATAACTAATGAAAAACTGTTTTTT.